This T cell receptor beta chain was captured in a study of blood T cell repertoires in COVID-19. This CDR3 contains 15 residues. Germline V gene sequence: CDR1 SGHVS, CDR2 FQNEAQ. V lost 3 bases to trimming and J lost 5 bases; unmatched junction nucleotides: 6. In the original processing: Reference gene primers were amplified, and this amplification served to estimate nucleated cell counts. Clones were sequenced by immunoSEQ multiplex PCR, and TCRdb holds only the in-frame ones, with some missing. V and J calls and clone size are those listed in that table; D and trimming were worked out from the DNA. In the table there are about 97,000 clones, 85% of which are singletons. This clone has a single count.

V usage is TRBV7-8 and J usage is TRBJ2-3; 9 positions agree with TRBD2. The receptor's source is a woman aged 70-85 years with active or convalescent COVID-19. The sequencing input was peripheral blood. Here the CDR3 reads CASSFGGGREDTQYF. For the CDR3, the DNA is TGTGCCAGCAGCTTTGGGGGCGGGAGGGAAGATACGCAGTATTTT. The whole variable domain, remainder taken from reference TRBV7-8 and TRBJ2-3, is GAGVSQSPRYKVAKRGQDVALRCDPISGHVSLFWYQQALGQGPEFLTYFQNEAQLDKSGLPSDRFFAERPEGSVSTLKIQRTQQEDSAVYLCASSFGGGREDTQYFGPGTRLTVL.